This T cell receptor (beta chain) was observed in a study of T cell responses to AZD1222 COVID-19 vaccine. The germline V and J ends were trimmed by 0 bases and 3 bases, with 8 bases remaining between them. CDR1 is LNHDA and CDR2 is SQIVND in the germline V gene (reference sequence). This CDR3 is built from 14 residues. Study-wide results and limits: Baseline antibody screening turned up just six or seven seropositive AZD1222 recipients.

Sequencing used immunoSEQ multiplex PCR; TCRdb keeps in-frame clones, though not all of them. The sample carries some 130,000 clones, more than 85% recorded once. This clone was recorded only once. What it binds is unknown. The sequenced sample was peripheral blood, obtained on day 0 of AZD1222 vaccination. This TCR came from an adult in good health. The rearrangement uses TRBV19 and TRBJ1-1; D uncertain. The CDR3 region has the DNA TGTGCCAGTAGTATAGAGGAGTCGGACACTGAAGCTTTCTTT. This encodes CASSIEESDTEAFF.